The 26 T cell receptor beta chains in this list originate from one sample, sequenced in a study of early T cells in non-severe SARS-CoV-2 infection. Each CDR3 protein gets one entry after TCRdb re-called the 5' RACE reads with MiXCR. This sample yields 30,000 to 35,000 distinct CDR3 sequences, of which about 5% are seen a single time; 12% belongs to the top ten. Sample: whole blood. All receptors come from an adult who was a healthcare worker with PCR-confirmed SARS-CoV-2 infection or an uninfected control (not recorded which).

This clonotype was detected many times. The genes are TRBV20-1 and TRBJ2-3, with TRBD2 identical over 10 bases. This CDR3 spans 15 amino acids. CDR1 and CDR2 (germline): DFQATT, SNEGSKA (reference sequence). Trimming took 3 bases from V and 5 from J; bases not matched to a gene: 8. CDR3 nucleotides: TGCAGTGCTAGTAGGCTAGCGGGAGCTGGAGATACGCAGTATTTT. Residues: CSASRLAGAGDTQYF.

There are many counts of this clonotype. V is TRBV11-2 and J is TRBJ2-5; D is uncertain. Trimming cost V 1 base and J 9 bases, with 12 bases left between them. CDR1 is SGHAT, CDR2 FQNNGV, per germline. The CDR3 runs 13 residues. CDR3 nucleotide sequence: TGTGCCAGCAGCTTAGTTGCGGTCCGGGCCCAGTACTTC. This sequence encodes CASSLVAVRAQYF.

The chain is built from TRBV5-1 and TRBJ2-1, with TRBD1 matching 7 bases. The V gene end was trimmed by 0 bases and the J gene end by 10 bases; junction bases not matched to a gene: 10. CDR1 is SGHRS, CDR2 YFSETQ, per germline. The CDR3 totals 15 residues. CDR3 sequence (DNA): TGCGCCAGCAGCTTGGATCCGACAGGGTCTATAGAGCAGTTCTTC. Its protein product is CASSLDPTGSIEQFF.

V and J are TRBV4-2 and TRBJ2-5, with a possible D match to TRBD2 (6 bases). This CDR3 comprises 15 residues. Trimming removed 1 base from V and 2 bases from J, with 11 bases in between. Germline assignment: CDR1 LGHNA and CDR2 YNFKEQ. The CDR3 sequence is CASSQAVGLQETQYF. As DNA, the CDR3 is TGTGCCAGCAGCCAAGCGGTAGGACTACAAGAGACCCAGTACTTC.

This clonotype was recorded at least ten times. CDR3 DNA sequence: TGTGCCAGCAGTTCCTGGGACAGGGGAGGTTATGGCTACACCTTC. Encoded protein: CASSSWDRGGYGYTF. This chain joins TRBV6-5 and TRBJ1-2; 10 nucleotides line up with TRBD1. With V trimmed by 4 bases and J by 5 bases, 7 bases remained unmatched. The length of the CDR3 is 15 residues. CDR1 MNHEY and CDR2 SVGAGI come from the germline V gene.

The chain is built from TRBV3-1 and TRBJ1-4; D ambiguous. The germline V and J ends were trimmed by 3 bases and 2 bases, with 10 bases remaining between them. CDR3 size: 15 residues. Germline loops: CDR1 LGHDT, CDR2 YNNKEL (reference sequence). CDR3 sequence (DNA): TGTGCCAGCAGCCAGCCGGGGAATACTAATGAAAAACTGTTTTTT. Amino acids: CASSQPGNTNEKLFF. Full variable domain (missing parts from reference TRBV3-1 and TRBJ1-4): DTAVSQTPKYLVTQMGNDKSIKCEQNLGHDTMYWYKQDSKKFLKIMFSYNNKELIINETVPNRFSPKSPDKAHLNLHINSLELGDSAVYFCASSQPGNTNEKLFFGSGTQLSVL.

The table lists this clonotype with a few counts. The chain links TRBV7-9 to TRBJ1-5; the D gene is possibly TRBD1 (5 bases). Looked up from germline, CDR1 is SEHNR and CDR2 is FQNEAQ (reference sequence). The ends were cut back, 3 bases at V and 6 bases at J, with 12 bases in the middle. The CDR3 is made up of 14 amino acids. CDR3 sequence (DNA): TGTGCCAGCAGCTTCTCTCAAGGGGCTCAGCCCCAGCATTTT. Residues: CASSFSQGAQPQHF.

At least ten counts were recorded for this clonotype. The rearrangement links TRBV11-2 to TRBJ2-3; 14 bases are shared with TRBD2. J lost 7 bases, V lost 5 bases, and 8 bases had no gene match. The CDR3 sequence is 16 residues long. Germline V CDR1 and CDR2: SGHAT, FQNNGV. CDR3 sequence (DNA): TGTGCCAGCAGCGGCGGGACTAGCGGGAGAAGGTATACGCAGTATTTT. Protein product: CASSGGTSGRRYTQYF.

In its sample, this clonotype was seen many times. The chain joins TRBV12-3 or TRBV12-4 to TRBJ2-3; D perhaps matches TRBD2 (6 bases). The V end was cut by 6 bases, the J end by 4 bases, with 17 bases between. The CDR3 is 15 residues long. The CDR3 DNA is TGTGCCAGCAGCCCGGCCAAGGGACTGGCAGATACGCAGTATTTT. It specifies CASSPAKGLADTQYF.

The chain has TRBV20-1 and TRBJ2-1; 13 nucleotides align to TRBD2. The V gene's germline CDR1 is DFQATT and CDR2 SNEGSKA (reference sequence). V shed 7 bases and J 6 bases; nucleotides not matched to a gene: 15. The CDR3 runs to 17 residues. The CDR3, as DNA: TGCAGTGTTCGCGGGACTAGCGGGGCCCAACCCCTCAATGAGCAGTTCTTC. Encoded protein: CSVRGTSGAQPLNEQFF.

This clonotype is medium-sized (0.01 to 0.1%). The chain couples TRBV7-2 to TRBJ1-4; 8 nucleotides line up with TRBD1. Germline-derived CDR1 and CDR2 are SGHTA and FQGNSA. This CDR3 spans 14 amino acids. V gave up 2 bases and J gave up 5 bases; unmatched junction bases: 1. The CDR3 sequence is CASSLRTGNEKLFF. CDR3 bases: TGTGCCAGCAGCTTACGGACAGGGAATGAAAAACTGTTTTTT.

This clonotype was found many times. The chain combines TRBV9 with TRBJ2-1, with unresolved D. This CDR3 is 14 amino acids long. Germline CDR1 SGDLS, CDR2 YYNGEE. Trimming stripped 0 bases from V and 4 bases from J, with 8 bases between. CDR3 sequence reads: CASSVGSVYNEQFF. In nucleotides, the CDR3 is TGTGCCAGCAGCGTAGGATCAGTTTACAATGAGCAGTTCTTC.

This clonotype was detected ten times or more. The chain has TRBV19 and TRBJ1-5; perhaps TRBD1 as D (5 bases). Germline assignment: CDR1 LNHDA and CDR2 SQIVND (reference sequence). V gave up 2 bases and J gave up 6 bases, with 17 bases separating them. CDR3 length: 16 residues. This CDR3 is CASSIWGTANSQPQHF. DNA of the CDR3: TGTGCCAGTAGTATATGGGGGACGGCAAACTCTCAGCCCCAGCATTTT.

This clonotype was seen repeatedly, ten times or more. The genes are TRBV18 and TRBJ1-5; D is unresolved. The V end was cut by 6 bases, the J end by 6 bases, with 12 bases between. The CDR3 consists of 13 residues. Per the germline V gene, CDR1 is KGHSH and CDR2 is LQKENI. CDR3 DNA sequence: TGTGCCAGCTCCCCAACAGAGATTCAGCCCCAGCATTTT. Translation gives CASSPTEIQPQHF.

V and J are TRBV6-1 and TRBJ2-1; the D is unclear. The germline V gene encodes CDR1 MNHNS and CDR2 SASEGT. Trimming shortened V by 1 base and J by 8 bases, and 9 bases separated the two germline ends. This CDR3 comprises 13 residues. This CDR3 reads CASSEVPRDEQFF. The CDR3 coding sequence is TGTGCCAGCAGTGAAGTCCCCCGAGATGAGCAGTTCTTC.

This clonotype was recorded at least ten times. This chain joins TRBV6-1 and TRBJ2-6; D possibly matches TRBD1 or TRBD2 (5 bases each). V was trimmed by 7 bases and J by 0 bases, leaving 13 bases between them. This CDR3 has 16 residues. In germline, CDR1 is MNHNS, CDR2 SASEGT. CDR3 residues: CASILVGTSGANVLTF. DNA of the CDR3: TGTGCCAGCATTCTCGTGGGGACCTCTGGGGCCAACGTCCTGACTTTC.

This clonotype was detected a few times. The chain joins TRBV28 to TRBJ2-7; tentatively, D is TRBD1 or TRBD2 (6 bases each). CDR3 length: 14 amino acids. Trimming pared 6 bases from V and 6 bases from J, leaving 18 bases between. From germline, CDR1 is MDHEN and CDR2 SYDVKM. The CDR3 spells CASRPSQGGGEQYF. CDR3 sequence (DNA): TGTGCCAGCAGACCCTCACAGGGAGGAGGCGAGCAGTACTTC.

The chain employs TRBV10-2 and TRBJ2-3; 7 positions match TRBD1. V was clipped by 2 bases and J by 5 bases; unmatched bases: 10. Germline V CDR1 and CDR2: WSHSY, SAAADI. This CDR3 spans 16 amino acids. The CDR3: CASSEPTWDSGDTQYF. In nucleotides, the CDR3 is TGCGCCAGCAGTGAGCCAACTTGGGACAGCGGAGATACGCAGTATTTT.

In this sample, this clonotype turned up a few times. The CDR3 DNA reads TGTGCCAGCAGCCAAGAATTGGGGGGCTATTCACCCCTCCACTTT. Translated, it gives CASSQELGGYSPLHF. The chain combines TRBV3-1 with TRBJ1-6, with D tentatively TRBD1 (6 bases). CDR1 and CDR2 (germline): LGHDT, YNNKEL (reference sequence). Trimming took 0 bases from V and 8 from J, leaving 11 bases between them. The CDR3 contains 15 residues. Together with reference TRBV3-1 and TRBJ1-6, the CDR3 gives the full variable domain: DTAVSQTPKYLVTQMGNDKSIKCEQNLGHDTMYWYKQDSKKFLKIMFSYNNKELIINETVPNRFSPKSPDKAHLNLHINSLELGDSAVYFCASSQELGGYSPLHFGNGTRLTVT.

The chain joins TRBV29-1 to TRBJ2-7; 7 positions match TRBD1. The CDR3 has 14 amino acids. Per the germline V gene, CDR1 is SQVTM and CDR2 is ANQGSEA. The V gene end was trimmed by 4 bases and the J gene end by 2 bases; junction bases not matched to a gene: 8. The CDR3 region is CSVGTGTVPYEQYF. The DNA of the CDR3 is TGCAGCGTTGGGACCGGGACAGTCCCCTACGAGCAGTACTTC.

This clonotype was detected many times. V usage is TRBV6-5 and J usage is TRBJ1-2; 7 bases agree with TRBD1. CDR3 length: 13 residues. J gave up 4 bases and V 4 bases, and 3 bases lay outside the gene matches. Germline V gene data show CDR1 as MNHEY and CDR2 as SVGAGI. The CDR3 here is CASSSQGGYGYTF. CDR3 DNA sequence: TGTGCCAGCAGTTCCCAGGGGGGCTATGGCTACACCTTC.

Within the sample, this clonotype is medium-sized (0.01 to 0.1%). J is TRBJ2-1 and V is TRBV29-1; possibly TRBD2 for D (7 bases). The germline CDR1 and CDR2 sequences are SQVTM and ANQGSEA. The CDR3 extends over 21 amino acids. Trimming shortened V by 4 bases and J by 1 base, and 32 bases separated the two germline ends. CDR3 coding DNA: TGCAGCGTTGTTAGGGCAGGGGTTATACTCACCGGGACTATGTCCTACAATGAGCAGTTCTTC. Its protein is CSVVRAGVILTGTMSYNEQFF.

In this sample, this clonotype turned up many times. The chain couples TRBV7-3 to TRBJ2-1; no firm D call. This CDR3 has 11 residues. CDR1 and CDR2 from the germline V gene are SGHTA and FQGTGA. V was trimmed by 1 base and J by 9 bases, leaving 4 bases between them. CDR3 DNA sequence: TGTGCCAGCAGCTTAAACGCTGAGCAGTTCTTC. It encodes CASSLNAEQFF.

CDR3 amino acids: CASSRVGSGGSGDTQYF. The CDR3 region has the DNA TGCGCCAGCAGTAGGGTGGGTAGCGGGGGATCCGGAGATACGCAGTATTTT. This sequence joins TRBV10-2 and TRBJ2-3, with 9 positions matching TRBD2. Germline lookup yields CDR1 WSHSY and CDR2 SAAADI. V lost 5 bases, J lost 5 bases, and 14 bases stayed unmatched. The CDR3 totals 17 residues.

This clonotype was found many times. This rearrangement joins TRBV12-3 or TRBV12-4 to TRBJ1-1, with 9 bases fitting TRBD1. V lost 5 bases and J lost 4; bases outside the gene matches: 8. The CDR3 totals 15 residues. The CDR3 loop is CASSPRDRASTEAFF. As DNA, the CDR3 is TGTGCCAGCAGTCCCCGGGACAGGGCATCCACTGAAGCTTTCTTT.

This clonotype was counted at least ten times. This chain links TRBV7-9 with TRBJ2-5; 8 positions agree with TRBD1. J gave up 5 bases and V 5 bases, and 10 bases lay outside the gene matches. The CDR3 consists of 15 residues. Germline values: CDR1 SEHNR, CDR2 FQNEAQ (reference sequence). CDR3 nucleotides: TGTGCCAGCAGCCCTCCAGGGGGCTCGACGGAGACCCAGTACTTC. As protein: CASSPPGGSTETQYF.